The 12 T cell receptor beta chains below all came from one sample that was sequenced in a study of cytomegalovirus exposure and HLA in healthy donors. Both 60 Vbeta primers and 13 Jbeta primers went into the PCR. Measured with immunoSEQ multiplex PCR; TCRdb has only the in-frame clones, and not every one. The profile shows around 90,000 clones, roughly 83% of them singletons. The specimen sequenced was PBMCs. The receptors stem from a male donor in good health and CMV-seropositive.

A few counts support this clone. The chain employs TRBV4-2 and TRBJ1-5; no firm D call. The CDR3 has 14 residues. Germline CDR1 is LGHNA and CDR2 is YNFKEQ. V was trimmed by 1 base and J by 7 bases, leaving 11 bases between them. The CDR3 sequence: CASSQVNSMQPQHF. The CDR3 DNA sequence: TGTGCCAGCAGCCAAGTCAACAGCATGCAGCCCCAGCATTTT.

The V and J genes are TRBV5-6 and TRBJ2-2, with a tentative D call TRBD1 (6 bases). This CDR3 spans 15 amino acids. Germline values: CDR1 SGHDT, CDR2 YYEEEE. Trimming shortened V by 4 bases and J by 7 bases, and 17 bases separated the two germline ends. For the CDR3, the DNA is TGTGCCAGCAGCAGAGACAGGCCGGGCATCGGGGAGCTGTTTTTT. Translating it yields CASSRDRPGIGELFF.

V is TRBV27 and J is TRBJ1-2; D possibly corresponds to TRBD1 (5 bases). The CDR3 runs 12 residues. Germline CDR1 MNHEY, CDR2 SMNVEV (reference sequence). The V end was cut by 11 bases, the J end by 4 bases, with 14 bases between. CDR3 protein: CACGGSSYGYTF. The CDR3 region has the DNA TGTGCCTGCGGGGGGTCGAGCTATGGCTACACCTTC.

The J gene is TRBJ2-2, the V gene TRBV18, with D hard to call. Germline CDR1 and CDR2: KGHSH and LQKENI. The V and J ends lost 1 base and 1 base respectively, with 7 bases between them. The CDR3 runs 15 residues. The CDR3 reads CASSPRALNTGELFF. The CDR3 DNA is TGTGCCAGCTCACCACGGGCCCTGAACACCGGGGAGCTGTTTTTT.

The rearrangement joins TRBV7-2 to TRBJ1-5; 9 nucleotides agree with TRBD1. This CDR3 has 15 residues. Losses at the gene ends were 5 bases for V and 2 bases for J; bases not matched to a gene: 4. Germline CDR1 SGHTA, CDR2 FQGNSA. CDR3 loop: CASSPQGAGNQPQHF. CDR3 nucleotide sequence: TGTGCCAGCAGCCCACAGGGGGCCGGCAATCAGCCCCAGCATTTT. Together with reference TRBV7-2 and TRBJ1-5, the CDR3 gives the full variable domain: GAGVSQSPSNKVTEKGKDVELRCDPISGHTALYWYRQSLGQGLEFLIYFQGNSAPDKSGLPSDRFSAERTGGSVSTLTIQRTQQEDSAVYLCASSPQGAGNQPQHFGDGTRLSIL.

V usage is TRBV5-1 and J usage is TRBJ2-1; D possibly corresponds to TRBD1 (5 bases). This CDR3 comprises 13 residues. CDR1 is SGHRS, CDR2 YFSETQ, per germline. Trimming left V 5 bases short and J 8 bases short, with 14 bases between. CDR3 loop: CASRHPQGYEQFF. CDR3 nucleotides: TGCGCCAGCAGACATCCCCAGGGATATGAGCAGTTCTTC.

The rearrangement joins TRBV4-1 to TRBJ1-2, with D maybe TRBD1 (6 bases). CDR3 length equals 15 residues. CDR1 is MGHRA, CDR2 YSYEKL, per germline. V was clipped by 2 bases and J by 4 bases, with 14 bases between them. CDR3: CASSQLYRERYGYTF. The DNA for the CDR3 is TGCGCCAGCAGCCAACTTTACAGGGAACGCTATGGCTACACCTTC.

The chain recombines TRBV2 with TRBJ1-5; D is unclear. The CDR3 contains 15 residues. Germline lookup yields CDR1 SNHLY and CDR2 FYNNEI. V lost 5 bases and J lost 1, with 12 bases in between. The CDR3 here is CASSPEARSNQPQHF. For the CDR3, the DNA is TGTGCCAGCAGTCCGGAGGCCCGAAGCAATCAGCCCCAGCATTTT.

The chain is built from TRBV4-2 and TRBJ2-1, with TRBD2 identical over 9 bases. Trimming removed 4 bases from V and 7 bases from J; junction bases left unmatched: 11. In germline, CDR1 is LGHNA, CDR2 YNFKEQ. The CDR3 has 16 amino acids. In DNA, the CDR3 is TGTGCCAGCAGCCGGGAACTAGCGGGCGATACTAATGAGCAGTTCTTC. It yields the protein CASSRELAGDTNEQFF.

This sequence joins TRBV5-8 and TRBJ1-5; a weak D match, TRBD1 (6 bases). With 5 bases removed from V and 3 bases from J, the gap between germline ends came to 15 bases. CDR1 and CDR2 from the germline V gene are SGHTS and YDEGEE. The CDR3 spans 15 residues. The CDR3, as DNA: TGTGCCAGCAGATCGAGGGGGACACCCAATCAGCCCCAGCATTTT. It yields the protein CASRSRGTPNQPQHF.

The rearrangement uses TRBV11-3 and TRBJ1-3; 9 bases line up with TRBD1. With V trimmed by 4 bases and J by 6 bases, 4 bases remained unmatched. Germline V CDR1 and CDR2: SGHNT, YENEEA. CDR3 size: 14 residues. CDR3 protein: CASSSGTGINTIYF. DNA for the CDR3: TGTGCCAGCAGCTCCGGGACAGGGATAAACACCATATATTTT.

A single count supports this clone. The chain links TRBV7-9 to TRBJ2-7, with 7 bases fitting TRBD1. There are 14 residues in the CDR3. Trimming cost V 6 bases and J 2 bases; bases outside gene matches: 7. Germline V gives CDR1 SEHNR, CDR2 FQNEAQ (reference sequence). The CDR3 sequence: CASSPPQGAYEQYF. CDR3 coding DNA: TGTGCCAGCAGTCCCCCGCAGGGGGCCTACGAGCAGTACTTC.